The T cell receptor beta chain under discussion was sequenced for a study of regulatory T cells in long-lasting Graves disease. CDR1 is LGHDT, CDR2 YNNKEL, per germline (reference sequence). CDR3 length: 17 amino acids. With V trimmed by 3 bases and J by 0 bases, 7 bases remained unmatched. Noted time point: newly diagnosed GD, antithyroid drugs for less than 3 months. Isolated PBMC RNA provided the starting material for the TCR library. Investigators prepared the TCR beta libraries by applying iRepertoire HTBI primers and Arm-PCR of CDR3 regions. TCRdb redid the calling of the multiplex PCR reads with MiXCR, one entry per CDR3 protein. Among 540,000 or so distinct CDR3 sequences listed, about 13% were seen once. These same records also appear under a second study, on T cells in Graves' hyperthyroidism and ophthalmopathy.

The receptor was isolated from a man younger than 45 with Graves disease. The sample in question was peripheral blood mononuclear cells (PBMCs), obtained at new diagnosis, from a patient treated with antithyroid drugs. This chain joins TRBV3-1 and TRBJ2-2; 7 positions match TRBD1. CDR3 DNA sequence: TGTGCCAGCAGCCATCGACAGGGATCGACGAACACCGGGGAGCTGTTTTTT. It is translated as CASSHRQGSTNTGELFF.